Listed here are 10 T cell receptor beta chains from one sample, sequenced in a study of vaccination and CD4 T cells after COVID-19. Antigens for these TCRs are unknown. Treatment here: approximately nine-day PBMC culture with coronavirus spike peptide pools or control peptides (ViraFEST assay). Oncomine TCR Beta short-read sequencing was applied to DNA from cultured CD4+ T cells. Each CDR3 protein is one row after TCRdb ran MiXCR on the PCR reads. Of fewer than 20,000 distinct CDR3 sequences in the sample, roughly half are singletons; the top ten hold about 13%. The source material was CD4+ T cells from blood, cultured in vitro. The origin of the receptors is a human donor who had recovered from COVID-19.

This clonotype was seen only a few times. V and J are TRBV4-1 and TRBJ1-6; D not certain. Germline V gene sequence: CDR1 MGHRA, CDR2 YSYEKL. Trimming left V 0 bases short and J 14 bases short, with 11 bases between. The CDR3 sequence is 13 residues long. CDR3 sequence: CASSQDMTAALHF. In nucleotides, the CDR3 is TGCGCCAGCAGCCAAGATATGACGGCGGCCCTCCACTTT.

The V and J genes are TRBV30 and TRBJ1-2; D call uncertain. The ends were cut back, 4 bases at V and 2 bases at J, with 11 bases in the middle. From germline, CDR1 is GTSNPN and CDR2 SVGIG (reference sequence). There are 13 residues in the CDR3. The CDR3 DNA follows: TGTGCCTGGATCCCCGCGGGAAACTATGGCTACACCTTC. Translation gives CAWIPAGNYGYTF.

The rearrangement links TRBV20-1 to TRBJ2-2, with TRBD2 identical over 7 bases. This CDR3 region has 14 residues. With 3 bases clipped from V and 5 bases from J, the junction kept 6 bases outside the gene matches. Germline CDR1 is DFQATT and CDR2 is SNEGSKA (reference sequence). CDR3 coding DNA: TGCAGTGCTAGGGCGGGAGTGGGTACCGGGGAGCTGTTTTTT. Translated: CSARAGVGTGELFF.

V is TRBV5-5 and J is TRBJ1-2; D remains unclear. CDR1 SGHKS and CDR2 YYEKEE come from the germline V gene (reference sequence). The CDR3 contains 14 residues. V gave up 0 bases and J gave up 0 bases, with 6 bases separating them. The CDR3 sequence is CASSLAGTNYGYTF. The CDR3 nucleotides are TGTGCCAGCAGCTTGGCCGGCACTAACTATGGCTACACCTTC. The whole variable domain, filled in from reference TRBV5-5 and TRBJ1-2, reads DAGVTQSPTHLIKTRGQQVTLRCSPISGHKSVSWYQQVLGQGPQFIFQYYEKEERGRGNFPDRFSARQFPNYSSELNVNALLLGDSALYLCASSLAGTNYGYTFGSGTRLTVV.

This clonotype was observed a handful of times. The chain employs TRBV18 and TRBJ1-1; 9 bases map to TRBD1. The CDR3 totals 15 residues. Germline assignment: CDR1 KGHSH and CDR2 LQKENI. The ends lost 3 bases at V and 1 base at J; junction bases unmatched: 3. CDR3: CASSPLTGGNTEAFF. In DNA form, the CDR3 reads TGTGCCAGCTCACCCCTGACAGGGGGGAACACTGAAGCTTTCTTT.

This clonotype was counted between two and nine times. The chain carries TRBV6-2 or TRBV6-3 and TRBJ1-6; D may be TRBD1 (5 bases). CDR1 is MNHEY, CDR2 SVGEGT, per germline. This CDR3 comprises 13 residues. V shed 2 bases and J shed 9 bases, with 8 bases lying between them. CDR3 region: CASSYGGTSPLHF. DNA of the CDR3: TGTGCCAGCAGTTACGGAGGGACTTCACCCCTCCACTTT.

J is TRBJ1-2 and V is TRBV14; D is unclear. Trimming pared 1 base from V and 3 bases from J, leaving 12 bases between. This CDR3 region has 15 residues. Germline-derived CDR1 and CDR2 are SGHDN and FVKESK. Here the CDR3 DNA reads TGTGCCAGCAGCCAAGTATCCGGGAAGGACTATGGCTACACCTTC. It encodes CASSQVSGKDYGYTF.

This clonotype turned up a few times. The chain employs TRBV12-3 or TRBV12-4 and TRBJ1-2; TRBD1 agrees at 8 bases. Trimming cost V 6 bases and J 8 bases; bases outside gene matches: 8. CDR3 size: 13 residues. The CDR3 bases are TGTGCCAGCAGCGGACAGGGCCGGGAGGGCTACACCTTC. Translating it yields CASSGQGREGYTF.

A few counts support this clonotype. The chain joins TRBV20-1 to TRBJ1-6; D uncertain. Germline V lookup: CDR1 DFQATT, CDR2 SNEGSKA (reference sequence). V shed 3 bases and J shed 10 bases, with 10 bases lying between them. The CDR3 totals 12 residues. The CDR3 here is CSASSPSSPLHF. The CDR3 DNA sequence: TGCAGTGCTAGCTCTCCGTCGTCACCCCTCCACTTT.

The V gene is TRBV30, the J gene TRBJ1-3, with 8 nucleotides matching TRBD1. CDR3 length equals 15 residues. Germline V gene sequence: CDR1 GTSNPN, CDR2 SVGIG (reference sequence). The trim removed 5 bases at V and 3 bases at J, leaving 9 bases unmatched. Here the CDR3 reads CAWARQGQGGNTIYF. The CDR3 bases are TGTGCCTGGGCGAGACAGGGGCAGGGTGGAAACACCATATATTTT.